One and the same sample provided the 32 T cell receptor beta chains below, sequenced in a study of shared clonotypes between healthy human individuals. Method: immunoSEQ multiplex PCR; TCRdb's copy keeps in-frame clones and lacks some. The sample consists of about 680,000 clones, about 80% of them appearing once. The sample was memory CD4+ T cells sorted from blood. As for subset: CD45RA-negative fraction. These TCRs come from a woman in her 30s in good health.

J is TRBJ2-7 and V is TRBV10-3, with TRBD1 identical over 7 bases. Germline V gene data show CDR1 as ENHRY and CDR2 as SYGVKD. CDR3 length equals 15 residues. V lost 2 bases and J lost 3; bases outside the gene matches: 7. The CDR3 here is CAISEPGQAIYEQYF. Here the CDR3 DNA reads TGTGCCATCAGTGAGCCAGGACAGGCTATCTACGAGCAGTACTTC.

This sequence joins TRBV5-1 and TRBJ1-2; D is ambiguous. This CDR3 has 13 residues. Germline V gives CDR1 SGHRS, CDR2 YFSETQ. The ends were cut back, 0 bases at V and 7 bases at J, with 10 bases in the middle. Here the CDR3 DNA reads TGCGCCAGCAGCTTGGTGTCAGAAACTGGCTACACCTTC. It encodes CASSLVSETGYTF. The whole variable domain, remainder taken from reference TRBV5-1 and TRBJ1-2, is KAGVTQTPRYLIKTRGQQVTLSCSPISGHRSVSWYQQTPGQGLQFLFEYFSETQRNKGNFPGRFSGRQFSNSRSEMNVSTLELGDSALYLCASSLVSETGYTFGSGTRLTVV.

This chain uses TRBV18 with TRBJ2-3; no clear D. Looked up from germline, CDR1 is KGHSH and CDR2 is LQKENI. The V end lost 10 bases, the J end lost 2 bases, and 16 bases lay between the germline ends. The CDR3 loop spans 14 amino acids. The CDR3 sequence is CATSPARDTDTQYF. Here the CDR3 DNA reads TGTGCCACTTCGCCCGCAAGGGACACAGATACGCAGTATTTT. Drawing the rest from reference TRBV18 and TRBJ2-3, the complete variable domain is NAGVMQNPRHLVRRRGQEARLRCSPMKGHSHVYWYRQLPEEGLKFMVYLQKENIIDESGMPKERFSAEFPKEGPSILRIQQVVRGDSAAYFCATSPARDTDTQYFGPGTRLTVL.

This clone came up a few times. The chain carries TRBV19 and TRBJ1-2; 7 bases agree with TRBD1. The CDR3 length is 17 residues. The V gene end was trimmed by 0 bases and the J gene end by 8 bases; junction bases not matched to a gene: 15. The germline V gene encodes CDR1 LNHDA and CDR2 SQIVND (reference sequence). CDR3 nucleotide sequence: TGTGCCAGTAGTATAGAATATCGGACAGGCGAAAGGGGAGGCTACACCTTC. Translation: CASSIEYRTGERGGYTF. The full variable domain, in which reference TRBV19 and TRBJ1-2 provide the parts outside the CDR3, is DGGITQSPKYLFRKEGQNVTLSCEQNLNHDAMYWYRQDPGQGLRLIYYSQIVNDFQKGDIAEGYSVSREKKESFPLTVTSAQKNPTAFYLCASSIEYRTGERGGYTFGSGTRLTVV.

CDR3 sequence (DNA): TGTGCCAGCATCAGGACAGGGGGGCACACTGAAGCTTTCTTT. This translates into CASIRTGGHTEAFF. J is TRBJ1-1 and V is TRBV11-2, with 10 nucleotides matching TRBD1. With V trimmed by 7 bases and J by 3 bases, 5 bases remained unmatched. Germline V gene lookup returns CDR1 SGHAT and CDR2 FQNNGV. The CDR3 has 14 amino acids.

The chain employs TRBV30 and TRBJ1-1; D is unresolved. Trimming stripped 3 bases from V and 3 bases from J, with 5 bases between. The CDR3 loop spans 11 amino acids. Per the germline V gene, CDR1 is GTSNPN and CDR2 is SVGIG (reference sequence). The CDR3 sequence: CAWSGDTEAFF. In DNA form, the CDR3 reads TGTGCCTGGAGCGGTGACACTGAAGCTTTCTTT.

The CDR3 DNA is TGTGCCAGTAGACTGCGGGCTGCAGAGACCCAGTACTTC. Residues: CASRLRAAETQYF. The chain employs TRBV19 and TRBJ2-5; weak D call: TRBD2 (5 bases). CDR3 length: 13 amino acids. The V gene's germline CDR1 is LNHDA and CDR2 SQIVND (reference sequence). V shed 6 bases and J shed 4 bases, with 12 bases lying between them.

J is TRBJ1-2 and V is TRBV5-1; 7 bases are a match to TRBD1. There are 15 residues in the CDR3. With V trimmed by 3 bases and J by 4 bases, 9 bases remained unmatched. Germline assignment: CDR1 SGHRS and CDR2 YFSETQ. Written as DNA, the CDR3 is TGCGCCAGCAGCTCAACAGGGGAGGATCTCTATGGCTACACCTTC. Encoded protein: CASSSTGEDLYGYTF.

The chain joins TRBV7-2 to TRBJ2-3; 9 nucleotides line up with TRBD2. The CDR3 sequence is 16 residues long. Germline loops: CDR1 SGHTA, CDR2 FQGNSA. V shed 6 bases and J 5 bases; nucleotides not matched to a gene: 12. The CDR3 loop reads CASSSPLAGAVDTQYF. In nucleotides, the CDR3 is TGTGCCAGCAGTTCCCCATTAGCGGGAGCTGTAGATACGCAGTATTTT.

CDR3 protein: CAGRLAGSYEQYF. The CDR3 DNA reads as TGTGCCGGCCGACTAGCGGGCTCCTACGAGCAGTACTTC. The rearrangement links TRBV5-4 to TRBJ2-7; 10 positions agree with TRBD2. This CDR3 is built from 13 residues. Trimming took 10 bases from V and 0 from J; bases not matched to a gene: 4. Germline assignment: CDR1 SGHNT and CDR2 YYREEE (reference sequence).

This clone was seen a few times. The chain is built from TRBV10-3 and TRBJ2-1; TRBD2 matches at 7 bases. Germline CDR1 and CDR2: ENHRY and SYGVKD. The CDR3 spans 13 residues. J gave up 8 bases and V 2 bases, and 3 bases lay outside the gene matches. The CDR3 DNA reads as TGTGCCATCAGTGAGATGCTAGCGGATGAGCAGTTCTTC. This encodes CAISEMLADEQFF.

The gene calls are TRBV29-1 and TRBJ1-2, with D possibly matching TRBD1 (5 bases). Trimming took 8 bases from V and 4 from J, leaving 14 bases between them. Germline V gene sequence: CDR1 SQVTM, CDR2 ANQGSEA. CDR3 length: 12 residues. The CDR3 DNA follows: TGCAGCTTAAGGGACGGTTCCTATGGCTACACCTTC. Translated, it gives CSLRDGSYGYTF. Based on the CDR3 plus reference TRBV29-1 and TRBJ1-2, the full variable domain is SAVISQKPSRDICQRGTSLTIQCQVDSQVTMMFWYRQQPGQSLTLIATANQGSEATYESGFVIDKFPISRPNLTFSTLTVSNMSPEDSSIYLCSLRDGSYGYTFGSGTRLTVV.

This sequence joins TRBV25-1 and TRBJ2-7; unclear D gene. Germline V gene data show CDR1 as MGHDK and CDR2 as SYGVNS. V gave up 3 bases and J gave up 0 bases, with 12 bases separating them. CDR3 length equals 15 residues. In DNA form, the CDR3 reads TGTGCCAGCAGTGATGTAACGGAGCTCTCCTACGAGCAGTACTTC. Its translation: CASSDVTELSYEQYF.

The V gene is TRBV7-9, the J gene TRBJ2-1; no definite D call. The CDR3 runs 13 residues. CDR1 is SEHNR and CDR2 is FQNEAQ in the germline V gene (reference sequence). The ends were cut back, 5 bases at V and 7 bases at J, with 12 bases in the middle. CDR3 sequence: CASSHNSGNEQFF. The CDR3 DNA is TGTGCCAGCAGCCACAACTCTGGAAATGAGCAGTTCTTC.

V is TRBV19 and J is TRBJ2-3; D gene ambiguous. Germline-derived CDR1 and CDR2 are LNHDA and SQIVND (reference sequence). Trimming removed 5 bases at V and 2 bases at J, with 11 bases between. CDR3 length: 14 amino acids. The CDR3 here is CASSLQKLTDTQYF. CDR3 DNA: TGTGCCAGTAGTTTACAGAAACTCACAGATACGCAGTATTTT. The full variable domain, completed using reference TRBV19 and TRBJ2-3, is DGGITQSPKYLFRKEGQNVTLSCEQNLNHDAMYWYRQDPGQGLRLIYYSQIVNDFQKGDIAEGYSVSREKKESFPLTVTSAQKNPTAFYLCASSLQKLTDTQYFGPGTRLTVL.

V gene TRBV5-6 combines with J gene TRBJ2-2, with 7 bases aligning to TRBD2. Per germline, CDR1 SGHDT and CDR2 YYEEEE. The CDR3 spans 15 residues. The trim removed 2 bases at V and 7 bases at J, leaving 8 bases unmatched. For the CDR3, the DNA is TGTGCCAGCAGCTTTCAGCGACTAGCAGGCGGGGAGCTGTTTTTT. Its protein is CASSFQRLAGGELFF.

This clone was seen only a few times. CDR3 loop: CASTSPADQPQHF. CDR3 DNA: TGTGCCAGCACCTCTCCCGCTGATCAGCCCCAGCATTTT. The V call is TRBV11-1, the J call TRBJ1-5; D is ambiguous. The CDR3 contains 13 residues. V lost 7 bases, J lost 5 bases, and 12 bases lay in between. CDR1 and CDR2 (germline): SGHAT, FQDESV (reference sequence).

V is TRBV5-6 and J is TRBJ1-2, with TRBD1 matching 9 bases. The germline V gene has CDR1 SGHDT and CDR2 YYEEEE. The CDR3 length is 12 residues. Losses at the gene ends were 9 bases for V and 2 bases for J; bases not matched to a gene: 2. CDR3 coding DNA: TGTGCCACCGGACAGGGGAACTATGGCTACACCTTC. Its translation: CATGQGNYGYTF.

This clone appeared many times. The chain links TRBV19 to TRBJ2-6; D possibly uses TRBD1 or TRBD2 (5 bases each). Trimming pared 7 bases from V and 0 bases from J, leaving 13 bases between. CDR3 length: 16 amino acids. Germline V CDR1 and CDR2: LNHDA, SQIVND (reference sequence). This CDR3 is CASTKGTGSGANVLTF. The CDR3 DNA reads TGTGCCAGTACCAAAGGGACGGGCTCTGGGGCCAACGTCCTGACTTTC.

The chain couples TRBV11-2 to TRBJ1-3; maybe TRBD1 (6 bases). The CDR3 sequence is 13 residues long. With 5 bases removed from V and 6 bases from J, the gap between germline ends came to 11 bases. From germline, CDR1 is SGHAT and CDR2 FQNNGV. The CDR3 here is CASSETGLNTIYF. DNA of the CDR3: TGTGCCAGCAGCGAAACAGGGCTAAACACCATATATTTT.

The genes are TRBV2 and TRBJ2-7; D is tentatively TRBD1 or TRBD2 (5 bases each). CDR1 and CDR2 from the germline V gene are SNHLY and FYNNEI. The V and J ends lost 7 bases and 3 bases respectively, with 13 bases between them. The CDR3 has 13 amino acids. This CDR3 reads CASTPGRLYEQYF. In nucleotides, the CDR3 is TGTGCCAGCACCCCGGGACGCCTCTACGAGCAGTACTTC.

The chain uses TRBV7-9 and TRBJ1-2, with 9 bases lining up with TRBD1. The V gene's germline CDR1 is SEHNR and CDR2 FQNEAQ (reference sequence). Unmatched junction bases numbered 11, after V lost 4 bases and J lost 8 bases. The CDR3 has 15 residues. Written as DNA, the CDR3 is TGTGCCAGCAGCTACTCCTGGGACAGGGTTGGCGGCTACACCTTC. It encodes CASSYSWDRVGGYTF. The variable domain in full, completed from reference TRBV7-9 and TRBJ1-2, reads DTGVSQNPRHKITKRGQNVTFRCDPISEHNRLYWYRQTLGQGPEFLTYFQNEAQLEKSRLLSDRFSAERPKGSFSTLEIQRTEQGDSAMYLCASSYSWDRVGGYTFGSGTRLTVV.

This clone was counted once. J is TRBJ2-1 and V is TRBV9; 7 bases fit TRBD2. V shed 7 bases and J 0 bases; nucleotides not matched to a gene: 7. CDR3 length: 15 amino acids. Germline CDR1 reads SGDLS; CDR2 reads YYNGEE. The CDR3 DNA reads TGTGCCAGCGGAAGCGGGACCACCTCCTACAATGAGCAGTTCTTC. This gives the protein CASGSGTTSYNEQFF.

The rearrangement uses TRBV30 and TRBJ1-1; D is possibly TRBD1 (6 bases). V was trimmed by 5 bases and J by 3 bases, leaving 13 bases between them. Per the germline V gene, CDR1 is GTSNPN and CDR2 is SVGIG (reference sequence). The CDR3 loop spans 13 amino acids. This CDR3 reads CAWARGQDTEAFF. CDR3 coding DNA: TGTGCCTGGGCCCGGGGGCAGGACACTGAAGCTTTCTTT.

The genes are TRBV5-1 and TRBJ2-1, with 8 bases fitting TRBD2. Germline CDR1 SGHRS, CDR2 YFSETQ. V shed 0 bases and J 9 bases; nucleotides not matched to a gene: 5. The CDR3 has 14 residues. The CDR3 DNA reads as TGCGCCAGCAGCTTGGTAGCGGGACCTTCTGAGCAGTTCTTC. Translation: CASSLVAGPSEQFF.

The rearrangement links TRBV7-2 to TRBJ2-3; 7 bases are shared with TRBD1. Germline loops: CDR1 SGHTA, CDR2 FQGNSA. With 3 bases clipped from V and 2 bases from J, the junction kept 5 bases outside the gene matches. The CDR3 runs 15 residues. The CDR3, as DNA: TGTGCCAGCAGCTTCAGACAGGGACCCACAGATACGCAGTATTTT. Its protein is CASSFRQGPTDTQYF. The variable domain in full, completed from reference TRBV7-2 and TRBJ2-3, reads GAGVSQSPSNKVTEKGKDVELRCDPISGHTALYWYRQSLGQGLEFLIYFQGNSAPDKSGLPSDRFSAERTGGSVSTLTIQRTQQEDSAVYLCASSFRQGPTDTQYFGPGTRLTVL.

As regards this clone: One junction end does not reproduce the germline sequence, and a read error may be involved. J is TRBJ2-4 and V is TRBV28; the D is unclear. The germline V gene has CDR1 MDHEN and CDR2 SYDVKM. CDR3 length: 17 residues. The CDR3 coding sequence is TGTGCCAGCAGCCCCCAAATCTCAAACCGGGCCAAGAACATTCAGTACTTC. It specifies CASSPQISNRAKNIQYF.

In this sample, this clone turned up many times. V gene TRBV2 combines with J gene TRBJ2-7, with a weak D call TRBD2 (5 bases). The CDR3 covers 14 residues. Trimming pared 3 bases from V and 6 bases from J, leaving 15 bases between. Germline CDR1 is SNHLY and CDR2 is FYNNEI. The CDR3 DNA follows: TGTGCCAGCAGTGAGTCTCGCAGCGGCTCCGAGCAGTACTTC. Protein product: CASSESRSGSEQYF. The whole variable domain, remainder taken from reference TRBV2 and TRBJ2-7, is EPEVTQTPSHQVTQMGQEVILRCVPISNHLYFYWYRQILGQKVEFLVSFYNNEISEKSEIFDDQFSVERPDGSNFTLKIRSTKLEDSAMYFCASSESRSGSEQYFGPGTRLTVT.

V is TRBV19 and J is TRBJ2-1; 7 positions match TRBD1. Germline lookup yields CDR1 LNHDA and CDR2 SQIVND (reference sequence). The CDR3 sequence is 15 residues long. The V and J ends lost 5 bases and 0 bases, in that order; junction bases with no gene match: 4. The CDR3 spells CASSRDRVSYNEQFF. The CDR3 DNA follows: TGTGCCAGTAGTCGCGACAGGGTCTCCTACAATGAGCAGTTCTTC.

This rearrangement joins TRBV4-1 to TRBJ1-2, with 7 bases identical to TRBD1. V shed 2 bases, J shed 2 bases, and the junction held 5 bases outside the gene matches. Germline CDR1 is MGHRA and CDR2 is YSYEKL. The CDR3 sequence is 15 residues long. The CDR3 region is CASSQMTGNNYGYTF. The DNA of the CDR3 is TGCGCCAGCAGCCAAATGACAGGGAACAACTATGGCTACACCTTC.

The chain uses TRBV11-2 and TRBJ2-1; D tentatively fits TRBD1 or TRBD2 (5 bases each). V gave up 3 bases and J gave up 5 bases, with 20 bases separating them. The CDR3 consists of 17 residues. Germline CDR1 reads SGHAT; CDR2 reads FQNNGV. The CDR3 loop is CASSFQNVAGTNNEQFF. The DNA of the CDR3 is TGTGCCAGCAGCTTCCAAAATGTCGCCGGGACCAACAATGAGCAGTTCTTC. Supplemented by reference TRBV11-2 and TRBJ2-1, the full variable domain reads EAGVAQSPRYKIIEKRQSVAFWCNPISGHATLYWYQQILGQGPKLLIQFQNNGVVDDSQLPKDRFSAERLKGVDSTLKIQPAKLEDSAVYLCASSFQNVAGTNNEQFFGPGTRLTVL.

This sequence joins TRBV6-6 and TRBJ1-3; D may be TRBD1 (5 bases). V lost 6 bases to trimming and J lost 4 bases, with 13 bases between them. This CDR3 contains 14 residues. Germline CDR1 is MNHNY and CDR2 is SVGAGI (reference sequence). The CDR3: CASRGTAAGNTIYF. The CDR3 region has the DNA TGTGCCAGCAGAGGGACGGCCGCAGGAAACACCATATATTTT.